The 21 T cell receptor beta chains presented below share a single source sample, sequenced in a study of blood T cells in healthy people across ages. Combining a sample-barcoded 5' primer with a J-beta primer mix, a second PCR ran for roughly 7 to 12 cycles. A single record per CDR3 protein comes from TCRdb applying MiXCR to the 5' RACE reads. The profile covers 700,000 to 1,000,000 distinct CDR3 sequences, with around 45% appearing a single time and approximately 19% taken by the ten largest. Specimen: blood. The receptor source for this set is a man aged 60 to 75 in good health.

The rearrangement uses TRBV7-2 and TRBJ2-5; 10 bases agree with TRBD2. Trimming took 1 base from V and 0 from J; bases not matched to a gene: 5. CDR3 length: 17 amino acids. Germline V gene sequence: CDR1 SGHTA, CDR2 FQGNSA. The CDR3 bases are TGTGCCAGCAGCTTAGGCAGCGGGGGGGCAAACCAAGAGACCCAGTACTTC. Translated, it gives CASSLGSGGANQETQYF.

The rearrangement links TRBV4-1 to TRBJ2-1, with TRBD2 as a possible D gene (6 bases). The CDR3 spans 17 residues. CDR1 and CDR2 (germline): MGHRA, YSYEKL. Trimming shortened V by 3 bases and J by 7 bases, and 22 bases separated the two germline ends. The CDR3 sequence is CASSQARGSGGSNEQFF. In nucleotides, the CDR3 is TGCGCCAGCAGCCAGGCTCGGGGTAGCGGTGGAAGTAATGAGCAGTTCTTC.

The CDR3 spells CSAPSTSGGTDTQYF. The DNA for the CDR3 is TGCAGTGCTCCGTCGACTAGCGGGGGGACGGATACGCAGTATTTT. The genes are TRBV20-1 and TRBJ2-3, with 13 nucleotides matching TRBD2. The CDR3 runs to 15 residues. The J segment lost 6 bases and the V segment lost 5 bases, leaving 8 bases of the junction unmatched. Germline lookup yields CDR1 DFQATT and CDR2 SNEGSKA (reference sequence).

The chain uses TRBV10-3 and TRBJ2-5, with 8 bases lining up with TRBD2. The assigned J gene may be wrong: the sequence end matches TRBJ2-7 better. CDR1 is ENHRY, CDR2 SYGVKD, per germline. This CDR3 comprises 15 residues. The CDR3 sequence: CAISEGAGVYNEQYF. The CDR3 DNA reads as TGTGCCATCAGTGAAGGAGCGGGGGTCTACAACGAGCAGTACTTC.

V and J are TRBV11-3 and TRBJ2-7, with 11 bases aligning to TRBD1. CDR3 length equals 16 residues. With 4 bases clipped from V and 3 bases from J, the junction kept 8 bases outside the gene matches. The V gene's germline CDR1 is SGHNT and CDR2 YENEEA. This CDR3 reads CASSSYDGTGGYEQYF. CDR3 in DNA: TGTGCCAGCAGCTCCTATGACGGGACAGGGGGCTACGAGCAGTACTTC.

This chain links TRBV12-3 or TRBV12-4 with TRBJ2-4; D is perhaps TRBD1 (6 bases). The J call may be in error: the DNA end matches TRBJ2-7 better. The length of the CDR3 is 18 residues. The DNA for the CDR3 is TGTGCCAGCAGTCTCAAGACAGGTGGAGAGGTCTGGGCCTACGAGCAGTACTTC. Protein sequence: CASSLKTGGEVWAYEQYF.

This clonotype was found a few times. V gene TRBV5-1 combines with J gene TRBJ2-2, with no clear D. Per germline, CDR1 SGHRS and CDR2 YFSETQ. The CDR3 covers 16 residues. Trimming left V 4 bases short and J 4 bases short, with 17 bases between. The CDR3 DNA sequence: TGCGCCAGCAGCCCAGACCCAACCACGGTCACCGGGGAGCTGTTTTTT. This gives the protein CASSPDPTTVTGELFF.

V gene TRBV4-3 combines with J gene TRBJ2-7, with TRBD1 matching over 9 bases. The germline V gene has CDR1 LGHNA and CDR2 YSLEER. Germline trimming cut 4 bases from V and 5 bases from J; bases unmatched to any gene: 9. The CDR3 runs to 15 residues. In DNA, the CDR3 is TGCGCCAGCAGCCTAGGGACAGGGAGGAACCACGAGCAGTACTTC. Its translation: CASSLGTGRNHEQYF.

A few counts support this clonotype. The chain employs TRBV25-1 and TRBJ2-7, with 7 nucleotides matching TRBD2. The better agreement between TRBJ2-5 and the DNA end casts doubt on the J call. This CDR3 comprises 15 residues. In germline, CDR1 is MGHDK, CDR2 SYGVNS. CDR3 amino acids: CASSERGLDGETQYF. CDR3 DNA: TGTGCCAGCAGTGAACGAGGACTAGATGGTGAGACCCAGTACTTC.

This chain joins TRBV4-3 and TRBJ2-3, with 7 positions matching TRBD2. The CDR3 has 12 residues. The V gene's germline CDR1 is LGHNA and CDR2 YSLEER. After removal of 0 bases from V and 11 bases from J, the junction contained 2 bases not matched to a gene. The CDR3 coding sequence is TGCGCCAGCAGCCAAGAGGGGGGGAGGCAGTATTTT. Translating it yields CASSQEGGRQYF.

The V call is TRBV7-2, the J call TRBJ2-5; D is unclear. Germline-derived CDR1 and CDR2 are SGHTA and FQGNSA. Trimming took 5 bases from V and 9 from J, leaving 16 bases between them. This CDR3 is 13 amino acids long. The CDR3 reads CASSQGPKTPQYF. The CDR3 nucleotides read TGTGCCAGCAGCCAAGGGCCCAAGACTCCCCAGTACTTC.

A few counts support this clonotype. CDR3: CSARDPAKTQYF. The CDR3, as DNA: TGCAGTGCTAGAGACCCCGCCAAGACCCAGTACTTC. The J gene is TRBJ2-5, the V gene TRBV20-1; D is undetermined. Germline assignment: CDR1 DFQATT and CDR2 SNEGSKA (reference sequence). The CDR3 contains 12 residues. V shed 0 bases and J shed 6 bases, with 8 bases lying between them.

This clonotype was observed a few times. V gene TRBV6-2 or TRBV6-3 combines with J gene TRBJ2-1, with TRBD1 as a possible D gene (6 bases). TRBJ2-7 explains the end of the DNA better; the J call may be wrong. Germline V gives CDR1 MNHEY, CDR2 SVGEGT. This CDR3 has 16 amino acids. This CDR3 reads CASSYSSGGLYNEQYF. DNA of the CDR3: TGTGCCAGCAGTTACTCGAGTGGGGGCCTCTACAATGAGCAGTACTTC.

This clonotype was observed a few times. The CDR3: CASSLGTTSSYNEQFF. CDR3 sequence (DNA): TGTGCCAGCAGCTTGGGGACAACCAGCTCCTACAATGAGCAGTTCTTC. The chain employs TRBV5-6 and TRBJ2-1, with D possibly matching TRBD1 (5 bases). Per germline, CDR1 SGHDT and CDR2 YYEEEE. The CDR3 has 16 amino acids. With 0 bases removed from V and 0 bases from J, the gap between germline ends came to 10 bases.

This clonotype is medium-sized by share. This chain connects TRBV28 to TRBJ2-1; D not resolved. The V gene's germline CDR1 is MDHEN and CDR2 SYDVKM. With 3 bases removed from V and 8 bases from J, the gap between germline ends came to 5 bases. The CDR3 extends over 11 amino acids. The CDR3 DNA reads TGTGCCAGCAGTTTCACGGATGAGCAGTTCTTC. Translation gives CASSFTDEQFF.

The chain combines TRBV7-9 with TRBJ2-5, with 9 bases lining up with TRBD2. This CDR3 region has 14 residues. The junction had 3 bases not matched to a gene; V was cut back by 5 bases and J by 2 bases. Germline CDR1 and CDR2: SEHNR and FQNEAQ (reference sequence). In DNA, the CDR3 is TGTGCCAGCAGCCAAAGCGGGGGGCAAGAGACCCAGTACTTC. Its protein product is CASSQSGGQETQYF.

This clonotype was detected a few times. V gene TRBV6-6 combines with J gene TRBJ2-7; 7 bases are a match to TRBD2. With 5 bases clipped from V and 3 bases from J, the junction kept 13 bases outside the gene matches. Germline CDR1 is MNHNY and CDR2 is SVGAGI (reference sequence). This CDR3 contains 16 residues. CDR3: CASSPPRFSGHYEQYF. CDR3 DNA: TGTGCCAGCAGTCCCCCCCGGTTTAGCGGGCACTACGAGCAGTACTTC.

This clonotype has more than one count but fewer than ten. The chain couples TRBV9 to TRBJ2-6; D is unresolved. Germline values: CDR1 SGDLS, CDR2 YYNGEE. V lost 0 bases and J 0 bases, leaving 13 bases between the germline ends. This CDR3 is 18 amino acids long. The CDR3 nucleotides are TGTGCCAGCAGCGTAGACGAAGGGAAAACCTCTGGGGCCAACGTCCTGACTTTC. Translation gives CASSVDEGKTSGANVLTF. The variable domain in full, completed from reference TRBV9 and TRBJ2-6, reads DSGVTQTPKHLITATGQRVTLRCSPRSGDLSVYWYQQSLDQGLQFLIQYYNGEERAKGNILERFSAQQFPDLHSELNLSSLELGDSALYFCASSVDEGKTSGANVLTFGAGSRLTVL.

This clonotype was counted a single time. V and J are TRBV27 and TRBJ1-2, with TRBD1 identical over 9 bases. CDR3 length: 15 residues. J was trimmed by 4 bases and V by 3 bases; bases with no gene match: 6. Germline CDR1 and CDR2: MNHEY and SMNVEV (reference sequence). CDR3 in amino acids: CASSFGTGPFYGYTF. The CDR3 DNA is TGTGCCAGCAGTTTCGGGACAGGGCCTTTCTATGGCTACACCTTC.

This rearrangement joins TRBV6-2 or TRBV6-3 to TRBJ1-4; TRBD1 is a possible D gene (6 bases). The CDR3 length is 18 residues. Germline V lookup: CDR1 MNHEY, CDR2 SVGEGT. V shed 0 bases and J shed 4 bases, with 18 bases lying between them. The CDR3 DNA reads as TGTGCCAGCAGTTACTCGACGGCCCAGGGGCCTAATAATGAAAAACTGTTTTTT. Residues: CASSYSTAQGPNNEKLFF.

The V call is TRBV7-9, the J call TRBJ1-2; D unresolved. Germline V gene lookup returns CDR1 SEHNR and CDR2 FQNEAQ (reference sequence). This CDR3 has 16 residues. V was cut by 10 bases and J by 4 bases, with 25 bases left in between. The CDR3 DNA reads as TGTGCCACCCCTGACCCGGGCAGCTCTATCAGCTATGGCTACACCTTC. It encodes CATPDPGSSISYGYTF.